The text below deals with one T cell receptor (beta chain). These data are taken from a study of blood T cell repertoires in COVID-19. Trimming took 6 bases from V and 4 from J; bases not matched to a gene: 12. The CDR3 runs 16 residues. CDR1 and CDR2 from the germline V gene are LGHNT and FRNRAP. This table comes from immunoSEQ multiplex PCR, and its TCRdb copy is limited to in-frame clones, with some not included. The repertoire includes approximately 69,000 clones, roughly 80% of them detected once, and about an eighth sits in the top ten. This sequence was found in a man aged 50 or older with COVID-19, enrolled during active disease. The gene calls are TRBV12-5 and TRBJ1-2; 9 bases align to TRBD1. The sample comprised peripheral blood. CDR3: CASGRAGTGNPYGYTF. The CDR3 nucleotides read TGTGCTAGTGGCCGAGCAGGGACAGGGAATCCCTATGGCTACACCTTC.